This T cell receptor (beta chain) was retrieved from a study of blood T cell repertoires in COVID-19. V lost 0 bases and J 4 bases, leaving 10 bases between the germline ends. The CDR3 runs to 14 residues. CDR1 and CDR2 (germline): SGHDN, FVKESK. The assay was immunoSEQ multiplex PCR, and TCRdb's table has in-frame clones only and misses some. The data contain about 280,000 clones, around nine tenths of them singletons. The TCR was taken from a woman in her thirties or forties who had recovered from COVID-19. This chain links TRBV14 with TRBJ2-7; D is undetermined. Material for sequencing was PBMCs or T cells enriched from blood (not recorded which). The CDR3 DNA reads as TGTGCCAGCAGCCAAGATCTACTACATTACGAGCAGTACTTC. Its protein product is CASSQDLLHYEQYF.